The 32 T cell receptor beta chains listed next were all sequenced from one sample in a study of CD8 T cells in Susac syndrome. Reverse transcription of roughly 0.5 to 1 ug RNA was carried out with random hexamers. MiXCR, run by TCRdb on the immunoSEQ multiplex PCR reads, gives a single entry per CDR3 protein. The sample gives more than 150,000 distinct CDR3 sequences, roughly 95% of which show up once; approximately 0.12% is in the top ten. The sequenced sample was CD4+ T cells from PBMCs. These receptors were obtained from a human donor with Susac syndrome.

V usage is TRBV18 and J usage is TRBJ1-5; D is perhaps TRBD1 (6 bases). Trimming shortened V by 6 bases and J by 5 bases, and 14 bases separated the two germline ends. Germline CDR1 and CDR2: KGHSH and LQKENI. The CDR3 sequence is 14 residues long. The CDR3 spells CASSRNRDDQPQHF. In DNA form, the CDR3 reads TGTGCCAGCTCGCGTAACAGGGACGATCAGCCCCAGCATTTT.

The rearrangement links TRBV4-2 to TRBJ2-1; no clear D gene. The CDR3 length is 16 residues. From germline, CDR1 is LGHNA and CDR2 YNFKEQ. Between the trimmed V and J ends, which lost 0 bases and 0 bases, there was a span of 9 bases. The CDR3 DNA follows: TGTGCCAGCAGCCAAGAGGGCGAGTACTCCTACAATGAGCAGTTCTTC. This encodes CASSQEGEYSYNEQFF.

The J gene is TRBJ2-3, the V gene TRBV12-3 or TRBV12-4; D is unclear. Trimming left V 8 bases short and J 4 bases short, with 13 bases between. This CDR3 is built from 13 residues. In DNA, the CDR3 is TGTGCCAGCTCGCCGGGCGTCGCAGATACGCAGTATTTT. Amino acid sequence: CASSPGVADTQYF.

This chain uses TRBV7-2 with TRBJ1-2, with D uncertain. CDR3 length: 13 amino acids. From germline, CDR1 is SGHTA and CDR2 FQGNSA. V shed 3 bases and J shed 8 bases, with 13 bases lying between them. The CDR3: CASSFVADNGYTF. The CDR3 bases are TGTGCCAGCAGCTTCGTTGCAGACAACGGCTACACCTTC.

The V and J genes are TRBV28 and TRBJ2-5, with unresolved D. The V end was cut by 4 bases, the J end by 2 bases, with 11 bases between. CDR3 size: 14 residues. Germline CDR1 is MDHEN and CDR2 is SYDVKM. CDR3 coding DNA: TGTGCCAGCAGTTCCCTCGTTACTCAAGAGACCCAGTACTTC. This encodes CASSSLVTQETQYF.

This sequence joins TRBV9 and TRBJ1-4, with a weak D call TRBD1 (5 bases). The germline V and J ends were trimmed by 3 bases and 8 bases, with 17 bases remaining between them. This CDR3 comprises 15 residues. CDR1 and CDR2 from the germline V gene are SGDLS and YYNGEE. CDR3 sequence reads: CASSATGADWEKLFF. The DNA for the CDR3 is TGTGCCAGCAGCGCCACAGGAGCTGACTGGGAAAAACTGTTTTTT.

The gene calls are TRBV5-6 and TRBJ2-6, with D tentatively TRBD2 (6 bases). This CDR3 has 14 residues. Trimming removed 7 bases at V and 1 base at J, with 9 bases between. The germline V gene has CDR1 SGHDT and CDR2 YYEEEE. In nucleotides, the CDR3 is TGTGCCAGCTGGAGGGCATCTGGGGCCAACGTCCTGACTTTC. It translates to CASWRASGANVLTF.

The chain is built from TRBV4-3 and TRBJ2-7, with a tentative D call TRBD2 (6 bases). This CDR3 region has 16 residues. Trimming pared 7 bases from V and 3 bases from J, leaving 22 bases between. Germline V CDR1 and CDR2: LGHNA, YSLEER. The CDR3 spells CASTSTEVGGYYEQYV. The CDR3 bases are TGCGCCAGCACCTCCACTGAGGTGGGGGGTTACTACGAGCAGTACGTC.

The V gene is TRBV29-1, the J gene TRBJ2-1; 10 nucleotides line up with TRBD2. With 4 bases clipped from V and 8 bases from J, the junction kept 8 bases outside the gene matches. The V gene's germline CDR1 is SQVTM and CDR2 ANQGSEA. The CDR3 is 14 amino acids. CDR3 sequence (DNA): TGCAGCGTTGGGGCTAGCGGGAGTCTTCATGAGCAGTTCTTC. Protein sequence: CSVGASGSLHEQFF.

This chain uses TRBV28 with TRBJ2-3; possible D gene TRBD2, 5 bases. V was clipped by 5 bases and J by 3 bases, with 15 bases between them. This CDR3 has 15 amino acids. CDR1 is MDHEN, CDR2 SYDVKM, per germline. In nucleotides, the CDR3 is TGTGCCAGCAGTCCCCCCGTGGGGAGAACAGATACGCAGTATTTT. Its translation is CASSPPVGRTDTQYF.

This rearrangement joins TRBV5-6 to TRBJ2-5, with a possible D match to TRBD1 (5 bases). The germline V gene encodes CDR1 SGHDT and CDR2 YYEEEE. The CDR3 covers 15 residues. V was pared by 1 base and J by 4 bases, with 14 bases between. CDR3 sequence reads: CASSLTQGWGETQYF. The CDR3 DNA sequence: TGTGCCAGCAGCTTGACGCAGGGATGGGGAGAGACCCAGTACTTC. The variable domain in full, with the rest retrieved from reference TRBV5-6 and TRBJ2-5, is DAGVTQSPTHLIKTRGQQVTLRCSPKSGHDTVSWYQQALGQGPQFIFQYYEEEERQRGNFPDRFSGHQFPNYSSELNVNALLLGDSALYLCASSLTQGWGETQYFGPGTRLLVL.

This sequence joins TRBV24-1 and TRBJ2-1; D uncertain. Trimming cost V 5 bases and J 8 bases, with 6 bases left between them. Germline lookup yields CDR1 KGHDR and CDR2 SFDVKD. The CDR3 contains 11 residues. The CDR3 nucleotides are TGTGCCACCAGTGGGGCGCATGAGCAGTTCTTC. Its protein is CATSGAHEQFF.

The DNA for the CDR3 is TGCAGTGCCGGGACAGGGGGCAATCAGCCCCAGCATTTT. This translates into CSAGTGGNQPQHF. The chain couples TRBV29-1 to TRBJ1-5; TRBD1 agrees at 10 bases. The CDR3 has 13 amino acids. Per the germline V gene, CDR1 is SQVTM and CDR2 is ANQGSEA.

The CDR3 DNA follows: TGCAGTGCTATGAGTAGACTTACGGCGAACTATGGCTACACCTTC. It encodes CSAMSRLTANYGYTF. The chain is built from TRBV20-1 and TRBJ1-2, with D unresolved. Per the germline V gene, CDR1 is DFQATT and CDR2 is SNEGSKA (reference sequence). V lost 4 bases, J lost 2 bases, and 17 bases lay in between. The CDR3 loop spans 15 amino acids.

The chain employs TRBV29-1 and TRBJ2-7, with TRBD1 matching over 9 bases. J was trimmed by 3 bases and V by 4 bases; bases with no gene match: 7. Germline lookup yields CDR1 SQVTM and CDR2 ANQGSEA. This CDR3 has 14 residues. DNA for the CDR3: TGCAGCGTTGGCCAAGGACAGGGGAGCTACGAGCAGTACTTC. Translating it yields CSVGQGQGSYEQYF.

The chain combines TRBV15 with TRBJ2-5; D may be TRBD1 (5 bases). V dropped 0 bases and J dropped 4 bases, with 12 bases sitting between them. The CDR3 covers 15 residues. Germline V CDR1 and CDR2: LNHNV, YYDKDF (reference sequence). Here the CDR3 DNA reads TGTGCCACCAGCAGAGATAAGGGGTACTCAGAGACCCAGTACTTC. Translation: CATSRDKGYSETQYF.

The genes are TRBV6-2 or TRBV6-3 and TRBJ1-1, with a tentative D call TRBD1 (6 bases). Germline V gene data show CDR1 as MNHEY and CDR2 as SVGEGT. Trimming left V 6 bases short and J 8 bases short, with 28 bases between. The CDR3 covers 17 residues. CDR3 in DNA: TGTGCCAGCAGCCCACGCTGGGGGGGGCGAGGTGTTGGCGAAGCTTTCTTT. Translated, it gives CASSPRWGGRGVGEAFF.

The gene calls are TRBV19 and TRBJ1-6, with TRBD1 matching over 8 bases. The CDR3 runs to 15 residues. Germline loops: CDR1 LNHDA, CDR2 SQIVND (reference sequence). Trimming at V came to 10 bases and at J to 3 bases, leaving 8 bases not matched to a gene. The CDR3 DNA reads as TGTGCCACCAAAAGAGACAGGGGCTATAATTCACCCCTCCACTTT. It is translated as CATKRDRGYNSPLHF. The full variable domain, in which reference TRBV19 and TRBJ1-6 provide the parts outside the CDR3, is DGGITQSPKYLFRKEGQNVTLSCEQNLNHDAMYWYRQDPGQGLRLIYYSQIVNDFQKGDIAEGYSVSREKKESFPLTVTSAQKNPTAFYLCATKRDRGYNSPLHFGNGTRLTVT.

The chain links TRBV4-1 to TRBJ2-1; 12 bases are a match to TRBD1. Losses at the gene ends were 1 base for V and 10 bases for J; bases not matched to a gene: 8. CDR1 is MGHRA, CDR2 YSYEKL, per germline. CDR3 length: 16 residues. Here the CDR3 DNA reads TGCGCCAGCAGCCAAGGACAAGGGACAGGGGGCGGCGAGCAGTTCTTC. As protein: CASSQGQGTGGGEQFF.

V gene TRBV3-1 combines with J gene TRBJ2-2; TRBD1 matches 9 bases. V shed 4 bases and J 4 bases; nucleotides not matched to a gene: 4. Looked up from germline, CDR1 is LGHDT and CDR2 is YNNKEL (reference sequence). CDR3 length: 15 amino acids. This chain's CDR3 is CASSRGQGRTGELFF. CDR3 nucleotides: TGTGCCAGCAGCCGGGGACAGGGTCGCACCGGGGAGCTGTTTTTT.

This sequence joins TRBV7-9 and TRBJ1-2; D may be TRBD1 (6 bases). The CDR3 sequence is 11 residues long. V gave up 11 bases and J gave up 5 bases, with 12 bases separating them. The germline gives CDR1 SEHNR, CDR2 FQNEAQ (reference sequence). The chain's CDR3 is CAFGGGYGYTF. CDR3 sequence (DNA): TGTGCCTTCGGGGGCGGTTATGGCTACACCTTC.

The CDR3 loop reads CASSQRTGDQPQHF. The CDR3 nucleotides are TGTGCCAGCAGCCAGAGGACAGGGGATCAGCCCCAGCATTTT. The chain links TRBV4-2 to TRBJ1-5; 9 nucleotides match TRBD1. With V trimmed by 3 bases and J by 5 bases, 2 bases remained unmatched. The CDR3 length is 14 residues. Germline CDR1 is LGHNA and CDR2 is YNFKEQ.

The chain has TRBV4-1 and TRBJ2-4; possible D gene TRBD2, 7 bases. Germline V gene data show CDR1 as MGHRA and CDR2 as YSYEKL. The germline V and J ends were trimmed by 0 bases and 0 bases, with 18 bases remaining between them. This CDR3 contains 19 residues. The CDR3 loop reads CASSQDLGAGHLAKNIQYF. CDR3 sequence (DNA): TGCGCCAGCAGCCAAGATCTCGGAGCGGGACACCTAGCCAAAAACATTCAGTACTTC.

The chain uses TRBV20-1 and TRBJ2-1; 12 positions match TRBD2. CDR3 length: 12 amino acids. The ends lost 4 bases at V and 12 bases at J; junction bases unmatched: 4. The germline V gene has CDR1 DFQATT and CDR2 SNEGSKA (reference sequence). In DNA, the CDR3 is TGCAGTGCTACGAGGACTAGCGGGGTGCAGTTCTTC. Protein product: CSATRTSGVQFF.

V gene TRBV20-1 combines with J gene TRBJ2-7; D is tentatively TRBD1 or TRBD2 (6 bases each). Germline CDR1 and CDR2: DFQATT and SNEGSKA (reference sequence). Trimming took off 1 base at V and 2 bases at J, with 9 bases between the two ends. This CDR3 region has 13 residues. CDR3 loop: CSARGGAAYEQYF. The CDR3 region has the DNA TGCAGTGCTAGAGGGGGGGCCGCCTACGAGCAGTACTTC.

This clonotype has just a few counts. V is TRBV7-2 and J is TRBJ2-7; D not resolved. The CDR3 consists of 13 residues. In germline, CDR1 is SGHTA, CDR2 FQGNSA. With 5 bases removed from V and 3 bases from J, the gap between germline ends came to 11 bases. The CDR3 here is CASSPNPNYEQYF. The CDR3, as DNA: TGTGCCAGCAGCCCAAACCCGAACTACGAGCAGTACTTC.

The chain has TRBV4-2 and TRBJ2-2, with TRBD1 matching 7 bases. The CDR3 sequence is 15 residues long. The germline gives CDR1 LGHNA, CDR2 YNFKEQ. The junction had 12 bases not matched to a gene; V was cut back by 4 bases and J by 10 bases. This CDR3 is CASSLHPGQTSELFF. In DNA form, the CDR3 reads TGTGCCAGCAGCCTTCACCCGGGACAGACGTCGGAGCTGTTTTTT.

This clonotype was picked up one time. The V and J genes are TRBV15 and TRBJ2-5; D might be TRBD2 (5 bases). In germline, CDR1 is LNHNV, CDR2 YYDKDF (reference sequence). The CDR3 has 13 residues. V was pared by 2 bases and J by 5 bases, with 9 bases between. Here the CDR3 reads CATSRSRRETQYF. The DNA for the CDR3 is TGTGCCACCAGCAGATCCCGGAGGGAGACCCAGTACTTC. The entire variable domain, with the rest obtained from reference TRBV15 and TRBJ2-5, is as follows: DAMVIQNPRYQVTQFGKPVTLSCSQTLNHNVMYWYQQKSSQAPKLLFHYYDKDFNNEADTPDNFQSRRPNTSFCFLDIRSPGLGDTAMYLCATSRSRRETQYFGPGTRLLVL.

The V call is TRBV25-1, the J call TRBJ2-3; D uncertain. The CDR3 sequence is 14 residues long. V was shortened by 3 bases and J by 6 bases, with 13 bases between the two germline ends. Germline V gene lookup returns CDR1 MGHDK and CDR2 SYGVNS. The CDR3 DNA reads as TGTGCCAGCAGTGAGGGAACGTCCACGGATACGCAGTATTTT. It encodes CASSEGTSTDTQYF.

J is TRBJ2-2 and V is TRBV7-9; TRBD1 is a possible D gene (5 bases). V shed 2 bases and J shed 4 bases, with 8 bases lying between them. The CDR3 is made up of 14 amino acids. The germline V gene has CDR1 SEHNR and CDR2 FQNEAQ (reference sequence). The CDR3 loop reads CASSLLQVTGELFF. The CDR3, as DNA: TGTGCCAGCAGCTTACTACAGGTCACCGGGGAGCTGTTTTTT.

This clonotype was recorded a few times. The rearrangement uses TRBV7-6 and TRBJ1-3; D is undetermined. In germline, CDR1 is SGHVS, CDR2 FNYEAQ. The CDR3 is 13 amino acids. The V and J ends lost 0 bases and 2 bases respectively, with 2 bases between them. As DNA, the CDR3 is TGTGCCAGCAGCTTAGCGCCTGGAAACACCATATATTTT. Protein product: CASSLAPGNTIYF.

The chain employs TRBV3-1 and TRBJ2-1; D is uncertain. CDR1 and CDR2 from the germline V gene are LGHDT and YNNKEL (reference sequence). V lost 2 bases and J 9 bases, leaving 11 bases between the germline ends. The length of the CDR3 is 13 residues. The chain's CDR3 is CASSQLKMGEQFF. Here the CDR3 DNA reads TGTGCCAGCAGCCAACTCAAAATGGGTGAGCAGTTCTTC.